This T cell receptor (beta chain) was documented in a study of T-cell memory formation after mild COVID-19. Study results and limitations: Proof of SARS-CoV-2 specificity was absent for the second-wave clones that crested on day 37.

5'RACE primed from the constant segment yielded TCR alpha and TCR beta cDNA libraries bearing sample barcodes and UMIs. TCRdb analysed the 5' RACE reads with MiXCR anew, one entry per CDR3 protein. The table has roughly 550,000 distinct CDR3 sequences, roughly 22% seen once. This CDR3 is 15 amino acids long. V was clipped by 6 bases and J by 0 bases, with 14 bases between them. From germline, CDR1 is LNHDA and CDR2 SQIVND (reference sequence). A remark on this clonotype: Its antigen is currently unknown.

The chain is built from TRBV19 and TRBJ1-1; D perhaps matches TRBD1 (6 bases). The sequencing sample was made of PBMCs or a T cell subset sorted from them (not recorded which). This clonotype was sampled from an adult woman who had mild COVID-19 (a few samples of this study predate the infection). Cell type and time point are not known. CDR3 in amino acids: CASRKGGAMNTEAFF. For the CDR3, the DNA is TGTGCCAGTAGAAAGGGGGGAGCCATGAACACTGAAGCTTTCTTT.